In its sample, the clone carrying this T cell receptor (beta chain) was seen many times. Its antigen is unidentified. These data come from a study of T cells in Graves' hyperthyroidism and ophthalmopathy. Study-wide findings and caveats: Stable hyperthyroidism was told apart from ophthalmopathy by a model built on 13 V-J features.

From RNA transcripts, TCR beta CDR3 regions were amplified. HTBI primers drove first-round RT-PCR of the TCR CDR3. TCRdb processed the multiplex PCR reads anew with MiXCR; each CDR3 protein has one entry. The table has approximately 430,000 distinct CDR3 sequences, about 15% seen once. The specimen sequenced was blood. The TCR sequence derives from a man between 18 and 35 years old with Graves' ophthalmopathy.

The CDR3 coding sequence is TGTGCCAGCAGCCAAGGTGGGACAAATCTATACGAGCAGTACTTC. As protein: CASSQGGTNLYEQYF. This sequence joins TRBV3-1 and TRBJ2-7; maybe TRBD1 (6 bases). Trimming removed 1 base at V and 4 bases at J, with 14 bases between. The germline gives CDR1 LGHDT, CDR2 YNNKEL (reference sequence). This CDR3 has 15 residues.